This T cell receptor beta chain originates from a study of cytomegalovirus exposure and HLA in healthy donors (TCRdb year 2017). The study in broad terms: In an earlier analysis of roughly 590 of the donors, around 300 Gb of sequence data and about 110 million unique TCR beta sequences from about 179 million T cells were reported. An early release covering roughly 580 HLA-typed donors comprised approximately 300 gigabases of sequencing data and roughly 86 million unique TCR sequences. Of the roughly 410 genotyped donors, approximately 80% were placed in the genetic ancestry cluster associated with self-reported Caucasian donors. The study was designed to test whether signatures of past pathogen exposure could be identified by cataloging public T cell receptors. Using immunosequencing, the study profiled T cell repertoires from around 680 subjects and related those repertoires to cytomegalovirus serostatus. A separate validation cohort of more than 100 different subjects was used in addition to the roughly 620-subject first cohort. High-throughput TCR immunosequencing, statistical association of individual TCRs with disease status, and machine learning were combined to predict cytomegalovirus infection status. A later analysis re-examined previously published TCR beta repertoires from 600 to 700 donors and added high-resolution HLA genotyping to investigate patterns of TCR occurrence. The later analysis used no new phenotypic data to find candidate immune exposures, relying instead on TCR beta sequences and their occurrence across donors. An earlier analysis of around 640 of the donors used high-throughput TCR beta sequencing to judge whether each TCR beta V gene segment behaved as functional or pseudogenic. Alongside the repertoire data, information on donor age, sex, ethnicity and CMV serostatus was compiled. Genome-wide SNP genotypes for about 55% of the 666 donors were used in a later genetic analysis, which treated that subset as a discovery cohort. Every repertoire in the discovery cohort had been generated on one and the same sequencing platform. HLA typing covered class I and class II loci at four-digit resolution. The number of donors typed differed by locus, with roughly 629-640 for A, B, C, DRB1 and DQB1, over 500 for DQA1, 600 to 610 for DPA1, and approximately 470 for DPB1. Because of strong linkage in the cohort, four to six DR-DQ haplotypes were treated as single units for association and clustering. Among 300 to 500 genotyped donors of the cohort, an average of roughly 230,000 unique TCR beta nucleotide sequences was sequenced per donor, of which roughly 17% were non-productive.

Paper-wide results and their limitations: According to a later genetic analysis, donors in an Asian-associated ancestry cluster had fewer N-insertions in productive TCRs than the approximately 610-donor mean. A further reported finding was that TCR beta sequences accurately predicted the HLA-A and HLA-B alleles for most subjects in the first cohort. In vitro tests confirmed that a few of the cytomegalovirus-associated TCR beta chains recognize cytomegalovirus antigens. The classifier was reported to diagnose cytomegalovirus status with high specificity and sensitivity in both the original cohort and the validation cohort. According to a later analysis, parvovirus B19, influenza, CMV and Epstein-Barr virus appeared linked to several top co-occurrence clusters. Presence/absence analyses assumed roughly uniform sequencing depth across donors, an assumption that may not hold. A later analysis found that TCR association rates varied across HLA loci, with DRB1 alleles showing the most associated TCRs and HLA-C alleles the fewest. A later analysis found that HLA-associated TCR beta chains were more clonally expanded and had lower generation probabilities than equally common non-associated chains. Across donors, most TCR sequences were observed very rarely, whereas some public TCRs were present in many individuals. In this cohort, only TCR beta chains were sequenced, and detectable features were limited by the absence of alpha or paired-chain data. The earlier analysis of approximately 540 of the donors excluded 15 to 20 rarely observed V segments, including chromosome 9 orphons, because counts were too low. The 87-base-pair reads could not distinguish some IMGT-functional V segments, including TRBV6-2 and TRBV6-3, so those segments were excluded. HLA typing was unavailable for some donors at each locus, so association tests used only the typed subset. According to a later analysis, most CMV-associated TCR beta chains appeared to be HLA-restricted, and the HLA associations seemed to be driven largely by CMV exposure. At a false discovery rate of 0.05, a later analysis linked 16,951 TCR beta sequences to specific HLA alleles. A later genetic analysis associated a missense DCLRE1C variant with V-gene and J-gene trimming of TCR beta chains, and an independent cohort replicated the association. The only immune exposure information available for the cohort was CMV serostatus. It was suggested by the authors that the approach could potentially be generalized to other disease states and immunological phenotypes. When HLA alleles, especially DR and DQ, strongly co-occurred, TCR associations were difficult to assign to individual alleles. Correlated functional status among segregating V segments might be attributable to linkage disequilibrium, but an unknown experimental factor could not be ruled out. The study listed 170 or so TCR beta chains as associated with cytomegalovirus. A cluster of highly shared sequence variants was judged likely to represent a technical artifact of the sequencing pipeline. Broadly in line with IMGT annotations, most TCR beta V segments showed up in productive rearrangements about 87% or about 30% of the time in an earlier analysis of 450 to 600 of the donors.

Library generation was performed with the immunoSEQ multiplex PCR assay. For the multiplex PCR, a mixture combining 60 forward primers for TCR Vbeta segments and 13 reverse primers for TCR Jbeta segments was used. Amplification of the CDR3 region of rearranged TCR beta genes was performed with a multiplex PCR assay on genomic DNA. On the Illumina HiSeq System, the amplified TCR beta libraries were sequenced as 87-base-pair reads. Concerning the study's data processing: Across the 600 to 700 repertoires, a later analysis counted 75 million to 90 million unique TCR beta chains, around 10 million of which were shared by at least two donors. To remove PCR and sequencing errors, raw reads were error-corrected and collapsed into unique sequences using a nearest-neighbor algorithm that merged closely related sequences. V, D and J gene segments were assigned by aligning CDR3 sequences to IMGT reference sequences. Each retained sequence needed at least a six-nucleotide match to both a V gene segment and a J gene segment. Rearrangements were classified as productive when the CDR3 lacked stop codons and remained in frame with V and J, and all other rearrangements were classified as non-productive. Following IMGT convention, CDR3 was defined as the stretch from the second conserved V-encoded cysteine to the conserved J-encoded phenylalanine. In an earlier analysis of 500 to 650 of the donors, sequences lacking an unambiguous match to a single V gene segment were excluded. In an earlier analysis of more than 500 of the donors, a V segment was called functional when productive rearrangements were above 56.7%, and segregating when the standard deviation between donors exceeded 5%. A statistical classification framework was developed to diagnose cytomegalovirus status using the catalog of TCR beta chain sequences. A later analysis assigned V and J genes by comparing TCR nucleotide sequences with IMGT/GENE-DB human TR gene sequences. Using the TCRdist pipeline, a later analysis assigned CDR3 sequences along with most-parsimonious VDJ recombination scenarios. A later analysis defined each TCR beta chain by its CDR3 amino acid sequence plus V-gene family, and excluded reads lacking a unique V-gene family. To address suspected cross-contamination and a sequencing artifact, a later analysis removed a few hundred highly shared, low-generation-probability nucleotide sequences. In a later analysis, a clonal expansion index for each public chain was calculated from normalized within-repertoire ranks of inferred template counts. A later analysis computed generation probabilities with a VDJ recombination model fitted to out-of-frame rearrangements, and checked the results against IGoR. A later analysis scored TCR-TCR, TCR-HLA and TCR-CMV co-occurrence with hypergeometric tests, applying a repertoire-size bias correction to TCR pairs. To estimate false discovery rates, a later analysis permuted the HLA or CMV assignments 20 times. In a later analysis, co-occurring TCRs were grouped using DBSCAN, with TCRdist sequence similarity added in when clustering inside HLA-allele-positive subsets. Co-occurrence clustering excluded repertoires with fewer than 30,000 or more than 120,000 public chains, plus five with anomalous nucleotide sharing. TCRdb re-hosts the immuneACCESS table, in-frame sequences only. Its copies lack some clones; in the studies checked, an unresolved V gene accounts for under half of them, and the cause for the rest is not known. V, J and clone size were drawn from that table, and D and trimming were deduced from the DNA. The sample table contains about 120,000 clones; only one count was recorded for 80% of them. In total, the top ten clones hold 2.1% of the sample.

The cohort comprised some 730 healthy bone marrow donors. At the time of sampling, every cohort member was nominally healthy, though immune exposures that went unrecorded were likely present. The donor was CMV seronegative and was included in the group of a few hundred seronegative cohort members. Every donor gave a peripheral blood sample, and the peripheral blood mononuclear cells from that sample were used for TCR beta sequencing. The Qiagen DNeasy Blood Extraction Kit was used to extract genomic DNA from the blood cell samples. Details on this clone: No cognate antigen has been identified for it. No much larger clone exists at a distance of one base, and base qualities are not known.

CDR1 and CDR2, per the germline V gene, are SGHDT and YYEEEE. The CDR3 has 15 amino acids, counting the end cysteine and phenylalanine. Left in the record is the CDR3 DNA by itself, 45 bases read in frame from the first base. The germline ends are 14 bases apart after V is trimmed by 4 bases and J by 6 bases. Recombination linked TRBV5-6 to TRBJ1-6; the D gene remains uncertain. This TCR came from a man aged 25 to 40 in good health and CMV-seronegative. The specimen sequenced was PBMCs. The nucleotide sequence is given as TGTGCCAGCAGCCCGCCGGGAAGCCTTAATTCACCCCTCCACTTT. Its translation is CASSPPGSLNSPLHF.